This T cell receptor beta chain was recorded in a study of blood T cells in healthy people across ages. Study observations and caveats: Without sorted subsets, naive and antigen-experienced compartments could not be conclusively compared.

V dropped 1 base and J dropped 4 bases, with 11 bases sitting between them. The CDR3 extends over 15 amino acids. From germline, CDR1 is SNHLY and CDR2 FYNNEI. Comments on this clonotype: Its antigen is unknown.

Donors gave around 10 milliliters of peripheral blood apiece. A sample-barcoded 5' primer and a J-beta primer mix were used in a second PCR of about 7 to 12 cycles. TCRdb used MiXCR to reprocess the 5' RACE reads, holding one entry per CDR3 protein. The sample lists about 1.1 million distinct CDR3 sequences, 30% to 40% occurring once. The origin of this receptor is a man aged 18 to 30 in good health. The sequenced sample was blood. The rearrangement joins TRBV2 to TRBJ1-5; no reliable D call. This CDR3 reads CASSEGRLGNQPQHF. CDR3 in DNA: TGTGCCAGCAGTGAAGGGAGACTGGGGAATCAGCCCCAGCATTTT.